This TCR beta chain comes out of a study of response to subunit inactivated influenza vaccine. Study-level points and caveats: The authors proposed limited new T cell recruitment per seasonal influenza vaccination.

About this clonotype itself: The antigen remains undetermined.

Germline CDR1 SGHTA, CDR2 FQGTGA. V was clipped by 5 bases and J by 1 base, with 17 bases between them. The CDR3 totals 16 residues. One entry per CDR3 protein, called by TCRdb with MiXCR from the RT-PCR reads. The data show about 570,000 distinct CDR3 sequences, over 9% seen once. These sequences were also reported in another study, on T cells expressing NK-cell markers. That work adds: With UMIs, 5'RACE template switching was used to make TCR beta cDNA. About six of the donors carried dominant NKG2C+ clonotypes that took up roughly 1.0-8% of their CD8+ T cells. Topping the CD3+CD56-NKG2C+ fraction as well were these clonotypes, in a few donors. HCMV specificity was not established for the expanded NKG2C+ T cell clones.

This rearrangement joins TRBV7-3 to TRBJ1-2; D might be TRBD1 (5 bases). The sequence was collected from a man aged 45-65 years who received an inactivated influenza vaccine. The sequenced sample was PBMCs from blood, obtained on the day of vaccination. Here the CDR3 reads CASSQGIGDGNYGYTF. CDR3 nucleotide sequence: TGTGCCAGCAGCCAAGGGATTGGGGACGGTAACTATGGCTACACCTTC.